The entry that follows covers one T cell receptor beta chain sequence. Its specific antigen is unknown. No per-base quality is available; no much larger clone lies one base away. The sample belongs to a study of tumor-infiltrating lymphocytes in primary liver carcinoma (dated by TCRdb to 2016 to 2017). A note on the overall study: Of the five patients, three men and two women aged 30 to 69 years, four had hepatocellular carcinoma and one had combined HCC and intrahepatic cholangiocarcinoma. The five patients had tumors staged T1-T3 N0M0, with maximum diameters ranging from about 4.2 to 10 cm. Each sample produced about 3.5 to 7.13 million productive TCRbeta reads, and read depth showed no significant difference between tissue types. For each liver tumor, the study sampled five regions along with adjacent normal tissue and blood, and applied TCRbeta repertoire sequencing, expression microarrays and whole-exome sequencing. TCRbeta repertoire sequencing covered 35 or so specimens from 5 patients: 25 or so tumor regions, 5 adjacent noncancerous liver tissues and 5 peripheral blood samples. The 25 or so tumor region samples were profiled with Agilent mRNA microarrays so that TCRbeta repertoire diversity could be related to the local molecular phenotype. Repertoires from technical replicates were highly reproducible, with mean shared-clone rates roughly 0.89 and correlation coefficients above 0.98.

TCRbeta-specific cDNA was reverse-transcribed from around 500 ng total RNA using a constant-region primer and ProtoScript II reverse transcriptase. TCRbeta libraries were built with three nested multiplex PCR rounds, a slightly modified ARM-PCR procedure. Each of the first two PCR rounds ran for around 10 cycles using multiplex TRBV1-TRBV30 forward primers together with a Cbeta reverse primer. Sample barcodes and Illumina adapters were added in a final 25-cycle PCR using Deep VentR polymerase. Before sequencing, amplicons between 200 and 500 bp were purified from gel using a QIAquick gel extraction kit. An Illumina HiSeq 2500 was used to sequence the TCRbeta amplicons with 250-bp paired-end reads. Per the source publication's procedure: To recover full CDR3 sequences, reads were quality-trimmed using Trimmomatic v0.33 and paired reads were then merged using FLASH v1.2.11. V, D and J germline segments were assigned to the rearranged TCRbeta sequences using MiGEC v1.2.1b. Clonotype statistics, along with Shannon-Wiener diversity indices, were calculated using VDJtools v1.0.0. To reduce sampling bias, subsequent analyses other than the diversity analysis used only the 250 most abundant clonotypes in each sample. TCRdb reprocessing: public reads trimmed at Q25 with fastp, clones called with MiXCR, in-frame beta chains kept. CDR3 protein duplicates are merged, each entry listing the most common genes and DNA. The V and J calls, along with clone size, are taken from TCRdb and not from the paper's own processing. Within this sample are around 80,000 distinct CDR3 sequences, with approximately 72% of them counted one time only. Clones ranked in the top ten supply 15% to 20% of the sample.

Overall results and qualifications from the work: Compared with blood, tumors had a significantly larger share of the repertoire taken up by the top 250 clones (p = 0.039). Only roughly 7.5-25% of top clones appeared in all five regions of a tumor, which suggests that tumor-infiltrating T cells are spatially heterogeneous. With just a handful of patients in the study, the authors point out that the findings should be validated in a larger study. Pairs of tumor regions showed greater repertoire overlap (mean around 35%) than tumor-adjacent pairs (approximately 17%) or tumor-blood pairs (around 15%), which is consistent with antigen-driven expansion. Only the TCR beta chain was sequenced, which likely underestimates true repertoire diversity because unpaired alpha chains were not captured. Bulk unsorted samples precluded comparing CD4+ and CD8+ T cell repertoires.

Without any cell sorting, total RNA and DNA were co-extracted from roughly 20-30 mg of bulk tissue using the AllPrep DNA/RNA mini kit. Between late 2015 and early 2016, 5 or 6 patients in China with histopathologically diagnosed primary liver carcinoma had their tumors surgically resected. Patients had chronic HBV infection and were treatment-naive at sampling. Five spatially separated regions were sampled per tumor: superior, inferior, left-lateral and right-lateral poles, plus the tumor centre. Histological examination found more than 75% viable tumor cells in every tumor sample. Fresh tumor and adjacent tissue pieces were bisected, with one half stored in RNAlater at -80 degrees C and the other half sent for histology. Trimmed from V: 6 bases; trimmed from J: 12 bases; junction bases lacking a gene match: 13. Including cysteine and phenylalanine, the CDR3 has 16 amino acids. Just CDR3 DNA is preserved here, 48 bases in frame from base 1. From the germline V gene, CDR1 is MDHEN and CDR2 is SYDVKM.

Sequenced input: liver tumor tissue from sampling region 1. Sample cell subset or site, as interpreted from the label and publication: tumor region T1, superior pole. The origin of this receptor is a man aged 35 to 55 with primary liver carcinoma and hepatitis B virus infection. The chain links TRBV28 with TRBJ2-1; TRBD2 fits 14 bases in the junction. At the DNA level, the sequence is TGTGCCAGCAGCTCAGTCCGGACTAGCGGGGGGTATGGGCAGTTCTTC. It encodes CASSSVRTSGGYGQFF.